These 20 T cell receptor beta chains were sequenced from one sample in a study of CD8+ T cells in alopecia areata. Reverse transcription of extracted RNA yielded cDNA, which provided the sequencing template. Data came from immunoSEQ multiplex PCR; TCRdb stores just in-frame clones and leaves some out. In the table there are under 250,000 clones, approximately 61% of which are singletons. The material was CD4+ T cells sorted from blood, obtained at week 0. Receptor source: a human donor with alopecia areata.

V is TRBV10-3 and J is TRBJ1-1, with D hard to call. The CDR3 contains 14 residues. Germline loops: CDR1 ENHRY, CDR2 SYGVKD. With 1 base removed from V and 1 base from J, the gap between germline ends came to 7 bases. For the CDR3, the DNA is TGTGCCATCAGTGAGTTGAAGCAGAACACTGAAGCTTTCTTT. Translating gives CAISELKQNTEAFF.

This clone was picked up a small number of times. V is TRBV7-9 and J is TRBJ2-2; D remains unclear. V lost 3 bases and J lost 4, with 3 bases in between. The length of the CDR3 is 12 residues. Germline V gene data show CDR1 as SEHNR and CDR2 as FQNEAQ (reference sequence). CDR3 residues: CASSFSTGELFF. DNA of the CDR3: TGTGCCAGCAGCTTTTCCACCGGGGAGCTGTTTTTT.

This clone was seen a few times. The chain recombines TRBV4-1 with TRBJ1-1; D is uncertain. The CDR3 length is 15 residues. V was clipped by 1 base and J by 3 bases, with 12 bases between them. Germline loops: CDR1 MGHRA, CDR2 YSYEKL. CDR3 amino acids: CASSQGWLADTEAFF. The CDR3 DNA reads as TGCGCCAGCAGCCAAGGGTGGTTGGCAGACACTGAAGCTTTCTTT.

This clone was seen only a few times. The rearrangement joins TRBV6-5 to TRBJ1-2, with a tentative D call TRBD1 (5 bases). The V and J ends lost 2 bases and 1 base respectively, with 11 bases between them. This CDR3 spans 15 amino acids. Germline V gene lookup returns CDR1 MNHEY and CDR2 SVGAGI. The CDR3: CASSYEGKGNYGYTF. The CDR3 DNA is TGTGCCAGCAGTTACGAGGGGAAGGGTAACTATGGCTACACCTTC.

The genes are TRBV4-2 and TRBJ2-2; TRBD1 aligns across 7 bases. Unmatched junction bases numbered 11, after V lost 3 bases and J lost 4 bases. Germline lookup yields CDR1 LGHNA and CDR2 YNFKEQ. The CDR3 is made up of 17 amino acids. The DNA of the CDR3 is TGTGCCAGCAGCCAGGAAGACAGGGCTTCCTCCACCGGGGAGCTGTTTTTT. Translated: CASSQEDRASSTGELFF.

The chain is built from TRBV7-3 and TRBJ2-3, with D unresolved. The CDR3 length is 15 residues. Trimming cost V 5 bases and J 2 bases, with 14 bases left between them. Germline CDR1 SGHTA, CDR2 FQGTGA. The CDR3 nucleotides are TGTGCCAGCAGCGCCAGCTCGAGCCACACAGATACGCAGTATTTT. Translated: CASSASSSHTDTQYF.

This rearrangement joins TRBV11-2 to TRBJ2-1; D gene ambiguous. The CDR3 sequence is 11 residues long. Deletions cut 1 base from V and 9 bases from J, with 4 bases between. Germline V CDR1 and CDR2: SGHAT, FQNNGV. CDR3 sequence (DNA): TGTGCCAGCAGCTTAGCCGGTGAGCAGTTCTTC. Translated: CASSLAGEQFF.

This sequence joins TRBV6-6 and TRBJ1-5; D remains unclear. Germline V gene lookup returns CDR1 MNHNY and CDR2 SVGAGI (reference sequence). With 5 bases removed from V and 2 bases from J, the gap between germline ends came to 16 bases. The CDR3 covers 16 residues. CDR3 in DNA: TGTGCCAGCAGTCAATTCCCCCTCCGGGGCAATCAGCCCCAGCATTTT. Amino acids: CASSQFPLRGNQPQHF.

The CDR3 spells CASSLAGGPKNIQYF. CDR3 bases: TGTGCCAGCAGCTTGGCAGGGGGCCCCAAAAACATTCAGTACTTC. The chain combines TRBV5-6 with TRBJ2-4; TRBD1 matches at 8 bases. V shed 0 bases and J 2 bases; nucleotides not matched to a gene: 1. The germline V gene has CDR1 SGHDT and CDR2 YYEEEE. This CDR3 is built from 15 residues.

The rearrangement links TRBV7-9 to TRBJ2-2; the D gene is possibly TRBD1 (5 bases). Trimming removed 5 bases at V and 4 bases at J, with 11 bases between. Germline V CDR1 and CDR2: SEHNR, FQNEAQ (reference sequence). The CDR3 runs to 14 residues. The CDR3 DNA reads as TGTGCCAGCAGCCAAGACAGCTTCACCGGGGAGCTGTTTTTT. Its translation is CASSQDSFTGELFF. Variable domain in full (rest from reference TRBV7-9 and TRBJ2-2): DTGVSQNPRHKITKRGQNVTFRCDPISEHNRLYWYRQTLGQGPEFLTYFQNEAQLEKSRLLSDRFSAERPKGSFSTLEIQRTEQGDSAMYLCASSQDSFTGELFFGEGSRLTVL.

This clone has just a few counts. The gene calls are TRBV7-9 and TRBJ2-3; possibly TRBD1 for D (6 bases). The length of the CDR3 is 14 residues. Trimming removed 5 bases at V and 0 bases at J, with 9 bases between. Germline V gene sequence: CDR1 SEHNR, CDR2 FQNEAQ (reference sequence). CDR3 sequence: CASSTDRSTDTQYF. CDR3 DNA sequence: TGTGCCAGCAGCACTGACAGGAGCACAGATACGCAGTATTTT.

V and J are TRBV30 and TRBJ1-3; D is unresolved. V lost 0 bases to trimming and J lost 2 bases, with 8 bases between them. This CDR3 is built from 14 residues. Germline-derived CDR1 and CDR2 are GTSNPN and SVGIG (reference sequence). The CDR3 protein is CAWSVHSPGNTIYF. The CDR3 DNA follows: TGTGCCTGGAGTGTACACAGTCCTGGAAACACCATATATTTT. The full variable domain, with the rest looked up from reference TRBV30 and TRBJ1-3, is SQTIHQWPATLVQPVGSPLSLECTVEGTSNPNLYWYRQAAGRGLQLLFYSVGIGQISSEVPQNLSASRPQDRQFILSSKKLLLSDSGFYLCAWSVHSPGNTIYFGEGSWLTVV.

The genes are TRBV2 and TRBJ2-1, with 11 nucleotides matching TRBD2. CDR1 SNHLY and CDR2 FYNNEI come from the germline V gene. The CDR3 loop spans 15 amino acids. The J segment lost 6 bases and the V segment lost 4 bases, leaving 5 bases of the junction unmatched. CDR3 loop: CASSALAGGTNEQFF. CDR3 DNA: TGTGCCAGCAGTGCCCTAGCGGGGGGTACCAATGAGCAGTTCTTC.

The chain carries TRBV18 and TRBJ2-5, with TRBD1 matching over 9 bases. The CDR3 contains 15 residues. CDR1 is KGHSH and CDR2 is LQKENI in the germline V gene. The V segment lost 6 bases and the J segment 0 bases; nucleotides outside the gene matches: 5. The CDR3 region has the DNA TGTGCCAGCTCGAGAGGACAGGGGAACCAAGAGACCCAGTACTTC. It is translated as CASSRGQGNQETQYF.

V usage is TRBV7-9 and J usage is TRBJ2-7; 9 bases align to TRBD2. Germline loops: CDR1 SEHNR, CDR2 FQNEAQ (reference sequence). CDR3 length: 15 residues. The trim removed 5 bases at V and 2 bases at J, leaving 7 bases unmatched. CDR3 DNA: TGTGCCAGCAGCAAAGGGACTAGCCGAGCCTACGAGCAGTACTTC. Encoded protein: CASSKGTSRAYEQYF.

V usage is TRBV9 and J usage is TRBJ1-1; no reliable D call. The CDR3 is 14 amino acids. Deletions cut 3 bases from V and 3 bases from J, with 12 bases between. Germline V gene data show CDR1 as SGDLS and CDR2 as YYNGEE. The DNA of the CDR3 is TGTGCCAGCAGCGGGGAAGGATGGGACACTGAAGCTTTCTTT. Translated, it gives CASSGEGWDTEAFF.

V is TRBV29-1 and J is TRBJ1-1, with D perhaps TRBD1 (6 bases). This CDR3 region has 12 residues. The V end lost 3 bases, the J end lost 4 bases, and 9 bases lay between the germline ends. CDR1 is SQVTM and CDR2 is ANQGSEA in the germline V gene. The CDR3 loop is CSVDRGTTEAFF. The DNA of the CDR3 is TGCAGCGTTGATAGGGGGACCACTGAAGCTTTCTTT.

The chain couples TRBV7-9 to TRBJ2-1; D is possibly TRBD1 or TRBD2 (5 bases each). Germline V gene lookup returns CDR1 SEHNR and CDR2 FQNEAQ (reference sequence). This CDR3 spans 14 amino acids. Trimming pared 3 bases from V and 1 base from J, leaving 7 bases between. CDR3 in DNA: TGTGCCAGCAGCTTCTGGGGGTCCTACAATGAGCAGTTCTTC. Amino acid sequence: CASSFWGSYNEQFF.

The chain uses TRBV7-2 and TRBJ2-7; tentative D call: TRBD1 (6 bases). With 10 bases removed from V and 2 bases from J, the gap between germline ends came to 18 bases. Germline V gives CDR1 SGHTA, CDR2 FQGNSA. The CDR3 is made up of 14 amino acids. In DNA, the CDR3 is TGTGCCACCACCCCCCGGACAGAAACCTACGAGCAGTACTTC. Translating gives CATTPRTETYEQYF.

This clone came up a few times. V is TRBV9 and J is TRBJ2-3; D perhaps matches TRBD1 (6 bases). Germline V gene sequence: CDR1 SGDLS, CDR2 YYNGEE. V shed 6 bases and J shed 0 bases, with 11 bases lying between them. This CDR3 contains 14 residues. CDR3 sequence: CASTRTESTDTQYF. In nucleotides, the CDR3 is TGTGCCAGCACCCGGACAGAGAGCACAGATACGCAGTATTTT.